This T cell receptor (beta chain) is drawn from a study of T cells after yellow fever vaccination. Study details: The authors prepared low-cell-number fractions using SMART-Seq v4 Ultra Low Input.

For TCR, cDNA came from 5'RACE template switching, which added a universal primer site and UMIs. MiXCR was run by TCRdb on the 5' RACE reads, yielding one entry per CDR3 protein. The sample yields hundreds of thousands of distinct CDR3 sequences, about a sixth seen once. Germline V CDR1 and CDR2: LNHDA, SQIVND (reference sequence). The CDR3 sequence is 14 residues long. The V gene end was trimmed by 11 bases and the J gene end by 5 bases; junction bases not matched to a gene: 12. The receptor was isolated from a young man who received the YFV17D yellow fever vaccine. The rearrangement uses TRBV19 and TRBJ2-5; 9 bases agree with TRBD1. The sequences come from PBMCs, collected about 5 days after the first yellow fever vaccination. The DNA for the CDR3 is TGTGCCTCAAGGAGGGACAGGGTAGGGGAGACCCAGTACTTC. Amino acid sequence: CASRRDRVGETQYF.